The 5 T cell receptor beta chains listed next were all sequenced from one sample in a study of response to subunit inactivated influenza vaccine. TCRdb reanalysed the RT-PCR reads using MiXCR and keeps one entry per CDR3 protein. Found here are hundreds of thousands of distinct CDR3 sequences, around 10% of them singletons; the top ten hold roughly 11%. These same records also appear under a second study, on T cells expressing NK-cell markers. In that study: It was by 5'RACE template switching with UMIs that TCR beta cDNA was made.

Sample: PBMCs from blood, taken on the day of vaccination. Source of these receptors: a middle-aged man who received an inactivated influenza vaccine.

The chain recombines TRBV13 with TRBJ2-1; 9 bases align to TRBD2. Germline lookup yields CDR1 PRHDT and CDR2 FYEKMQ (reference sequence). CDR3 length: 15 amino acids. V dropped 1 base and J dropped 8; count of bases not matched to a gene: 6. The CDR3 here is CASSLVPSGGHEQFF. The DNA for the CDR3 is TGTGCCAGCAGCTTAGTTCCCAGCGGGGGGCATGAGCAGTTCTTC.

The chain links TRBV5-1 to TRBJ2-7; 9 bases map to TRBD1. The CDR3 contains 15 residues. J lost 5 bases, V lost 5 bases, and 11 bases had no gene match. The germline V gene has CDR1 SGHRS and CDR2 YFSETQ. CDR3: CASRRAGTGSNEQYF. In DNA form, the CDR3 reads TGCGCCAGCAGGCGGGCCGGGACAGGGTCCAACGAGCAGTACTTC.

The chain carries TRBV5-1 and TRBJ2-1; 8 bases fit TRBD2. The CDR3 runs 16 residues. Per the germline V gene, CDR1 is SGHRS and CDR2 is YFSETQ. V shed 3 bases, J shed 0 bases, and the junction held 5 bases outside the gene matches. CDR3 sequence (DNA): TGCGCCAGCAGCTCTCCCGGGACTAGCTCCTACAATGAGCAGTTCTTC. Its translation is CASSSPGTSSYNEQFF.

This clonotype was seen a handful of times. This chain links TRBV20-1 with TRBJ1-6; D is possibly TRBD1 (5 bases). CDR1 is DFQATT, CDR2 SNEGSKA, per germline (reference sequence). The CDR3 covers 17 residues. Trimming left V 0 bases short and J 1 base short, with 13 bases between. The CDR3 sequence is CSARDPGVGSYNSPLHF. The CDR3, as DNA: TGCAGTGCTAGAGATCCGGGGGTAGGGTCCTATAATTCACCCCTCCACTTT.

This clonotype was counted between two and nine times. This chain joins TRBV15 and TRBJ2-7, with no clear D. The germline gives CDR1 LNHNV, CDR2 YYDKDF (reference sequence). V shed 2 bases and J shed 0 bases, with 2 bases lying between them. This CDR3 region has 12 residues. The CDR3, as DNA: TGTGCCACCAGCAGAAGCTCCTACGAGCAGTACTTC. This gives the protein CATSRSSYEQYF.